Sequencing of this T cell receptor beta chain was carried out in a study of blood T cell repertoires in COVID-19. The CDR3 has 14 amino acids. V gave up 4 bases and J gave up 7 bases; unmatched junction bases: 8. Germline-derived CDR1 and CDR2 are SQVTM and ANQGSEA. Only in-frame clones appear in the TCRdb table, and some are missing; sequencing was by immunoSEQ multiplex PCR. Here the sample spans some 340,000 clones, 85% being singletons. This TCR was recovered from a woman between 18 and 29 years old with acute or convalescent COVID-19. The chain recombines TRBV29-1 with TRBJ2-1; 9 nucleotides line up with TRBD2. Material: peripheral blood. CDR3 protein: CSVGGGRAANEQFF. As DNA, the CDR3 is TGCAGCGTTGGGGGCGGGAGGGCTGCGAATGAGCAGTTCTTC.